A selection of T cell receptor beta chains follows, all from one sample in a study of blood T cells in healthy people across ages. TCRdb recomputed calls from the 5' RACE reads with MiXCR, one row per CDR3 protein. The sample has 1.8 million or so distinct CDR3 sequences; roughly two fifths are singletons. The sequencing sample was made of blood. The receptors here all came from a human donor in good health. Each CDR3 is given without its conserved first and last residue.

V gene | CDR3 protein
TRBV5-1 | ASTPSGSYYNEQF
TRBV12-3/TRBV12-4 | ASRTLASEQF
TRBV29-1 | SVATSGGWGETQY
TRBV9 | ASSVDSDTQY
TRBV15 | ATSRGLAESTDTQY
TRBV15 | ATSRETDRGYEQY
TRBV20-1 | SARVQGGRETQY
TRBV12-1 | ASSPDGGTDTQY
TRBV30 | AWSSGTSYEQY
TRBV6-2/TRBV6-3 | ASSYSRGLAGINEQF
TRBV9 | ASSVDSSARKWNEQF
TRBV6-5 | ASSYSSSPISGNTIY
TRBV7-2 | ASSLGQSSIYGYT
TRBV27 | ASRGKTGDTQY
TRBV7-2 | ASSLVGITYNEQF
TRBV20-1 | SAPGGLIAGGRNEQF
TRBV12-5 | ASRTGHMDTQY
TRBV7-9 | ASSLFQGATF
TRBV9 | ASSVGGIRMNTEAF
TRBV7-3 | ASSLEVNRANVLT
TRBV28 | ASSFRASYNEQF
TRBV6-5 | ASATAAYTEAF